One sample yielded the 13 T cell receptor beta chains listed below, sequenced in a study of blood T cell repertoires in COVID-19. The data were produced by immunoSEQ multiplex PCR, yet TCRdb's version contains in-frame clones alone and is incomplete. The sample consists of 300,000 to 450,000 clones, roughly 90% of them appearing once. The sequencing input was PBMCs or T cells enriched from blood (not recorded which). The receptors derive from a woman in her thirties who had been exposed to COVID-19.

V and J are TRBV28 and TRBJ1-2, with 9 bases that match TRBD1. The CDR3 runs to 16 residues. The V gene's germline CDR1 is MDHEN and CDR2 SYDVKM. Unmatched junction bases numbered 9, after V lost 2 bases and J lost 5 bases. The CDR3 loop reads CASSLPGTGKGYGYTF. In DNA form, the CDR3 reads TGTGCCAGCAGTTTACCCGGGACAGGGAAGGGTTATGGCTACACCTTC.

V gene TRBV11-3 combines with J gene TRBJ1-1; D not certain. The CDR3 is made up of 15 amino acids. Germline V CDR1 and CDR2: SGHNT, YENEEA. The V end was cut by 5 bases, the J end by 6 bases, with 19 bases between. CDR3 in amino acids: CASSHARRGLAEAFF. The CDR3 DNA sequence: TGTGCCAGCAGCCACGCCCGGCGTGGACTCGCTGAAGCTTTCTTT.

The rearrangement uses TRBV5-4 and TRBJ1-1; D is ambiguous. Between the trimmed V and J ends, which lost 4 bases and 5 bases, there was a span of 12 bases. This CDR3 region has 13 residues. Germline CDR1 and CDR2: SGHNT and YYREEE (reference sequence). The CDR3 nucleotides read TGTGCCAGCAGCGAAGGGAGTGAAACTGAAGCTTTCTTT. Translating it yields CASSEGSETEAFF.

This chain links TRBV5-1 with TRBJ2-1; possibly TRBD2 for D (6 bases). The CDR3 runs to 16 residues. CDR1 SGHRS and CDR2 YFSETQ come from the germline V gene. V was clipped by 4 bases and J by 0 bases, with 14 bases between them. The CDR3 sequence is CASSHPSVSSYNEQFF. The CDR3 DNA reads TGCGCCAGCAGCCATCCTAGCGTTAGCTCCTACAATGAGCAGTTCTTC.

The CDR3 here is CASSPSTGVEQYF. CDR3 in DNA: TGTGCCAGCTCACCGAGCACAGGGGTGGAGCAGTACTTC. The chain is built from TRBV18 and TRBJ2-7; 7 bases are shared with TRBD1. The junction had 6 bases not matched to a gene; V was cut back by 3 bases and J by 7 bases. Per the germline V gene, CDR1 is KGHSH and CDR2 is LQKENI. The CDR3 contains 13 residues.

The genes are TRBV19 and TRBJ2-3; no clear D gene. The CDR3 has 16 residues. V was trimmed by 5 bases and J by 2 bases, leaving 17 bases between them. Germline CDR1 LNHDA, CDR2 SQIVND (reference sequence). CDR3 coding DNA: TGTGCCAGTAGTGCAGTCCCCCCAGGTCTCACAGATACGCAGTATTTT. Its protein product is CASSAVPPGLTDTQYF.

The chain couples TRBV6-1 to TRBJ1-1; D is undetermined. CDR1 and CDR2 from the germline V gene are MNHNS and SASEGT. The CDR3 contains 13 residues. V lost 0 bases, J lost 7 bases, and 9 bases lay in between. DNA of the CDR3: TGTGCCAGCAGTGAAGCAACGGGTTTTGAAGCTTTCTTT. Translating gives CASSEATGFEAFF.

This chain connects TRBV18 to TRBJ1-6, with 9 bases that match TRBD1. Germline trimming cut 3 bases from V and 10 bases from J; bases unmatched to any gene: 4. This CDR3 comprises 14 residues. The germline V gene encodes CDR1 KGHSH and CDR2 LQKENI. CDR3 loop: CASSPDRGYSPLHF. The CDR3 DNA reads as TGTGCCAGCTCACCGGACAGGGGCTACTCACCCCTCCACTTT.

This sequence joins TRBV5-1 and TRBJ2-6; the D is unclear. This CDR3 region has 12 residues. Germline V CDR1 and CDR2: SGHRS, YFSETQ. V was trimmed by 5 bases and J by 4 bases, leaving 4 bases between them. The CDR3 nucleotides read TGCGCCAGCAGGGCCGGGGCCAACGTCCTGACTTTC. Encoded protein: CASRAGANVLTF.

The chain has TRBV27 and TRBJ1-1; weak D call: TRBD1 (5 bases). CDR3 length: 13 amino acids. The germline V gene encodes CDR1 MNHEY and CDR2 SMNVEV (reference sequence). Between the trimmed V and J ends, which lost 7 bases and 0 bases, there was a span of 9 bases. The CDR3 DNA reads TGTGCCAGCAAGGGGAATCTGAACACTGAAGCTTTCTTT. Protein sequence: CASKGNLNTEAFF.

The chain employs TRBV27 and TRBJ2-7, with 13 bases identical to TRBD2. The CDR3 spans 13 residues. With V trimmed by 9 bases and J by 3 bases, 2 bases remained unmatched. The V gene's germline CDR1 is MNHEY and CDR2 SMNVEV (reference sequence). CDR3 nucleotide sequence: TGTGCCAGTAGGACTAGCGGGAGCTACGAGCAGTACTTC. Its protein is CASRTSGSYEQYF.

The V and J genes are TRBV11-1 and TRBJ1-2; D is unclear. The CDR3 has 15 residues. Per germline, CDR1 SGHAT and CDR2 FQDESV (reference sequence). V was trimmed by 4 bases and J by 8 bases, leaving 20 bases between them. CDR3 residues: CASSSGSTQQRGYTF. CDR3 coding DNA: TGTGCCAGCAGCTCGGGATCGACCCAGCAGCGGGGCTACACCTTC. The complete variable domain, with remaining parts taken from reference TRBV11-1 and TRBJ1-2, reads EAEVAQSPRYKITEKSQAVAFWCDPISGHATLYWYRQILGQGPELLVQFQDESVVDDSQLPKDRFSAERLKGVDSTLKIQPAELGDSAMYLCASSSGSTQQRGYTFGSGTRLTVV.

This clone was counted a few times. The chain carries TRBV7-9 and TRBJ1-4; TRBD1 matches at 8 bases. Germline loops: CDR1 SEHNR, CDR2 FQNEAQ (reference sequence). V lost 5 bases and J lost 4; bases outside the gene matches: 12. CDR3 length: 17 amino acids. For the CDR3, the DNA is TGTGCCAGCAGCCTACGGACAGGGAACCTTGTTAATGAAAAACTGTTTTTT. Its translation is CASSLRTGNLVNEKLFF.